This TCR beta chain was sequenced for a study of cytomegalovirus exposure and HLA in healthy donors. For the study at large: Membership in the Caucasian-associated ancestry cluster was found for about 84% of 350 to 450 genotyped donors. Whole-study results and caveats: There was a cluster of highly shared sequence variants that was likely a sequencing artifact. Reportedly, diagnosis of cytomegalovirus status by the classifier showed high specificity and sensitivity. The study flagged approximately 180 TCR beta chains as cytomegalovirus-associated.

The PCR was carried out with 60 Vbeta primers and 13 Jbeta primers. This table comes from immunoSEQ multiplex PCR, and its TCRdb copy is limited to in-frame clones, with some not included. This sample has approximately 110,000 clones, with 55% to 65% found just once. The germline gives CDR1 SGDLS, CDR2 YYNGEE. The CDR3 runs 18 residues. As to this clone: No antigen is known for it. Germline is not matched at one junction end, which may reflect a read error.

The sequence was collected from a man aged 25 to 40 in good health and CMV-seropositive. Input material: PBMCs. The gene calls are TRBV9 and TRBJ2-7; TRBD1 aligns across 7 bases. The CDR3 sequence: CATSSREEGQAATYEQYF. CDR3 in DNA: TGTGCCACCAGCTCGCGAGAAGAAGGACAGGCTGCCACCTACGAGCAGTACTTC. Supplemented by reference TRBV9 and TRBJ2-7, the full variable domain reads DSGVTQTPKHLITATGQRVTLRCSPRSGDLSVYWYQQSLDQGLQFLIQYYNGEERAKGNILERFSAQQFPDLHSELNLSSLELGDSALYFCATSSREEGQAATYEQYFGPGTRLTVT.